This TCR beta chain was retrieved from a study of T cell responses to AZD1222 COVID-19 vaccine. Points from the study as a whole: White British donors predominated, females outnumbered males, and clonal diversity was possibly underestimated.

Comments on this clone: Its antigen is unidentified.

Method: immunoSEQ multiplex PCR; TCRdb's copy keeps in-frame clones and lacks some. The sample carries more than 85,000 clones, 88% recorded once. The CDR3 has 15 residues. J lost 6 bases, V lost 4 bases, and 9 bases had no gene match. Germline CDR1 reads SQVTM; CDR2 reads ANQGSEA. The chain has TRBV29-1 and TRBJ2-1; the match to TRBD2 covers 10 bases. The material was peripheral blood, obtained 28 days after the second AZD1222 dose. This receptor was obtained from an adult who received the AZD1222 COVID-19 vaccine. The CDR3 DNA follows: TGCAGCGTTGGGGCTAGCGGGAGTGTGGGCAATGAGCAGTTCTTC. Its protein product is CSVGASGSVGNEQFF.